The present T cell receptor (beta chain) was sequenced within a study of shared clonotypes between healthy human individuals. Overall study: Donor ages ranged 18 to 49 years: a couple of women, a few men. The plates for each donor numbered three CD4 naive, three CD4 memory, two CD8 naive and one CD8 memory.

Details on this clone: Its antigen is currently unknown.

The assay was immunoSEQ multiplex PCR, and TCRdb's table has in-frame clones only and misses some. The repertoire holds over 2 million clones, with around 92% as singletons. With 4 bases clipped from V and 4 bases from J, the junction kept 5 bases outside the gene matches. The germline V gene encodes CDR1 SGHTA and CDR2 FQGNSA. This CDR3 has 15 residues. The study, taken as a whole, reports: Sequencing of the sorted subsets was shown by rarefaction to be incomplete despite large depth. Compared with clonotypes that all four donors shared, non-shared clonotypes had lower generation probabilities.

This receptor was obtained from a man aged 18 to 29 in good health. Some clones in this sample may be carry-over from other donors' samples. This chain joins TRBV7-2 and TRBJ2-2; TRBD1 matches 8 bases. The sample was naive CD4+ T cells from PBMCs. The subset here: CD45RA+ positively selected. CDR3 nucleotide sequence: TGTGCCAGCAGCTCTACGGGACAGGTCACCGGGGAGCTGTTTTTT. Translating gives CASSSTGQVTGELFF.